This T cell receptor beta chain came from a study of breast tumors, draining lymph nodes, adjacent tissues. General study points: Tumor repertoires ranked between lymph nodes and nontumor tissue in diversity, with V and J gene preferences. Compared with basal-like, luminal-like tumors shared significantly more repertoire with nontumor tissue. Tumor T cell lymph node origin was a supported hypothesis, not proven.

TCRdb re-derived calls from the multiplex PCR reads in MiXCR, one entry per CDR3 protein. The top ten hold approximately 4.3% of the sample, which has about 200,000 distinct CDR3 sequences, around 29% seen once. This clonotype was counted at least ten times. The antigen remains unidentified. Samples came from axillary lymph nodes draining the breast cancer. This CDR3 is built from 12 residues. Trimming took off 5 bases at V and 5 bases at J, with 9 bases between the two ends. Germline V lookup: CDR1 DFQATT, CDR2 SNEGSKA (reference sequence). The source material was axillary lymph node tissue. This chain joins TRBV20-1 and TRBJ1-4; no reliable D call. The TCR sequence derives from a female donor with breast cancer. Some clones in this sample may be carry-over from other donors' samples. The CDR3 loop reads CSARSSNEKLFF. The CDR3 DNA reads TGCAGTGCTCGATCTTCCAATGAAAAACTGTTTTTT.